These 30 T cell receptor beta chains were all obtained from the same sample, sequenced in a study of shared clonotypes between healthy human individuals. Assay used: immunoSEQ multiplex PCR; TCRdb lists only in-frame clones, some missing. Seen here are about 2.3 million clones, more than 85% observed once, and the top ten hold roughly 0.36%. Material for sequencing was naive CD4+ T cells from PBMCs. As to subset: CD45RA+ positively selected. These receptors all stem from a man between 18 and 29 years old in good health. Some clones in this sample may be carry-over from other donors' samples.

This sequence joins TRBV7-3 and TRBJ2-1; 8 bases line up with TRBD2. CDR1 and CDR2 (germline): SGHTA, FQGTGA. The CDR3 covers 15 residues. V was clipped by 2 bases and J by 5 bases; unmatched bases: 5. This CDR3 is CASSLAGGLNNEQFF. The CDR3 DNA reads TGTGCCAGCAGCTTAGCGGGAGGACTGAACAATGAGCAGTTCTTC.

This chain uses TRBV5-1 with TRBJ2-7; 8 positions agree with TRBD1. This CDR3 is 15 amino acids long. The V gene's germline CDR1 is SGHRS and CDR2 YFSETQ. Trimming cost V 4 bases and J 2 bases; bases outside gene matches: 8. The DNA of the CDR3 is TGCGCCAGCAGCGGTCAGGGGGCCCCAACCTACGAGCAGTACTTC. This translates into CASSGQGAPTYEQYF.

About this clone: Distinct nucleotide sequences in the sample also encode this CDR3. For the CDR3, the DNA is TGCGCCAGCAGCTTGGACGGGAGAAGCTCCTACGAGCAGTACTTC. Translating gives CASSLDGRSSYEQYF. The V and J genes are TRBV5-1 and TRBJ2-7; D may be TRBD2 (6 bases). CDR1 and CDR2 from the germline V gene are SGHRS and YFSETQ. The CDR3 has 15 residues. V was trimmed by 0 bases and J by 0 bases, leaving 10 bases between them.

The chain links TRBV11-2 to TRBJ2-2, with 9 bases matching TRBD2. V was clipped by 0 bases and J by 4 bases; unmatched bases: 0. CDR1 is SGHAT and CDR2 is FQNNGV in the germline V gene. The CDR3 consists of 15 residues. The CDR3 bases are TGTGCCAGCAGCTTAGAACTAGCGGGCACCGGGGAGCTGTTTTTT. Translating gives CASSLELAGTGELFF.

A remark on this clone: This CDR3 is also generated by other DNA sequences in the sample. This rearrangement joins TRBV7-2 to TRBJ2-7; D gene uncertain. Germline V gives CDR1 SGHTA, CDR2 FQGNSA. The CDR3 extends over 14 amino acids. V lost 1 base and J lost 3, with 10 bases in between. The CDR3 is CASSLGSVRYEQYF. The CDR3 DNA sequence: TGTGCCAGCAGCTTAGGTTCGGTCCGCTACGAGCAGTACTTC.

The chain has TRBV9 and TRBJ1-3; possible D gene TRBD1, 5 bases. CDR1 is SGDLS, CDR2 YYNGEE, per germline. CDR3 size: 15 residues. Trimming took 1 base from V and 0 from J, leaving 8 bases between them. CDR3 DNA: TGTGCCAGCAGCGTAAGCAGGGACTCTGGAAACACCATATATTTT. Translation: CASSVSRDSGNTIYF. Using reference TRBV9 and TRBJ1-3 for the parts outside the CDR3, the full variable domain is DSGVTQTPKHLITATGQRVTLRCSPRSGDLSVYWYQQSLDQGLQFLIQYYNGEERAKGNILERFSAQQFPDLHSELNLSSLELGDSALYFCASSVSRDSGNTIYFGEGSWLTVV.

The CDR3 DNA is TGTGCCAGCGGGATTGAACCGGGACAGGGGGGAGGAGGAGATACGCAGTATTTT. Its protein is CASGIEPGQGGGGDTQYF. The chain joins TRBV7-9 to TRBJ2-3, with 11 bases identical to TRBD1. CDR1 and CDR2 (germline): SEHNR, FQNEAQ (reference sequence). CDR3 size: 18 residues. The junction had 18 bases not matched to a gene; V was cut back by 8 bases and J by 5 bases.

The gene calls are TRBV10-1 and TRBJ1-4; 7 nucleotides line up with TRBD1. CDR1 is WNHNN, CDR2 SYGVQD, per germline (reference sequence). The CDR3 totals 14 residues. Trimming took 0 bases from V and 10 from J; bases not matched to a gene: 5. The DNA of the CDR3 is TGCGCCAGCAGTGAGTCTGGACAGGCCGGAAAACTGTTTTTT. This sequence encodes CASSESGQAGKLFF.

This rearrangement joins TRBV6-6 to TRBJ1-2; D gene unclear. The CDR3 consists of 14 residues. The V gene lost 7 bases and the J gene lost 2 bases, with 14 bases spanning the gap. CDR1 and CDR2 (germline): MNHNY, SVGAGI (reference sequence). CDR3 nucleotides: TGTGCCAGCACCCCGTGGACGGACAACTATGGCTACACCTTC. As protein: CASTPWTDNYGYTF.

The V gene is TRBV4-2, the J gene TRBJ2-5; 7 positions agree with TRBD2. Germline CDR1 LGHNA, CDR2 YNFKEQ. The CDR3 runs 18 residues. Trimming at V came to 2 bases and at J to 5 bases, leaving 17 bases not matched to a gene. CDR3 sequence: CASSQPSRASGHSETQYF. The CDR3 DNA reads TGTGCCAGCAGCCAACCGTCGAGGGCTAGCGGACACTCGGAGACCCAGTACTTC.

Comments on this clone: This CDR3 is also generated by other DNA sequences in the sample. As DNA, the CDR3 is TGTGCCAGCAGTTACTCAAGGGTCAGCAATCAGCCCCAGCATTTT. Translation gives CASSYSRVSNQPQHF. The V gene is TRBV6-5, the J gene TRBJ1-5; the D is unclear. Germline V gene sequence: CDR1 MNHEY, CDR2 SVGAGI. The length of the CDR3 is 15 residues. V shed 0 bases and J shed 1 base, with 7 bases lying between them.

The chain uses TRBV29-1 and TRBJ2-7, with TRBD2 as a possible D gene (5 bases). The germline V and J ends were trimmed by 6 bases and 3 bases, with 18 bases remaining between them. Per the germline V gene, CDR1 is SQVTM and CDR2 is ANQGSEA. CDR3 length: 14 amino acids. The CDR3, as DNA: TGCAGCGTCACTGCTTTGCCAGCGGACTACGAGCAGTACTTC. Its translation: CSVTALPADYEQYF.

The V gene is TRBV5-1, the J gene TRBJ2-1, with D maybe TRBD1 (6 bases). The CDR3 is 13 residues long. Germline V gene sequence: CDR1 SGHRS, CDR2 YFSETQ. The V end was cut by 8 bases, the J end by 10 bases, with 19 bases between. The CDR3 sequence: CASCPGQRGEQFF. CDR3 bases: TGCGCCAGTTGTCCCGGACAGAGAGGAGAGCAGTTCTTC.

This rearrangement joins TRBV28 to TRBJ1-2, with D perhaps TRBD1 (6 bases). The CDR3 length is 16 residues. Germline V lookup: CDR1 MDHEN, CDR2 SYDVKM. The V and J ends lost 3 bases and 2 bases respectively, with 16 bases between them. For the CDR3, the DNA is TGTGCCAGCAGTTTGGGGGGGGCAAATCGGAACTATGGCTACACCTTC. Its translation is CASSLGGANRNYGYTF.

The chain is built from TRBV6-1 and TRBJ2-7, with TRBD2 matching over 11 bases. There are 14 residues in the CDR3. Germline V gives CDR1 MNHNS, CDR2 SASEGT. J was trimmed by 3 bases and V by 6 bases; bases with no gene match: 4. The CDR3 bases are TGTGCCAGCAGACTAGCGGGAGCTTTCTACGAGCAGTACTTC. Encoded protein: CASRLAGAFYEQYF.

Worth noting for this clone: The same CDR3 arises from other DNA sequences in this sample as well. This chain uses TRBV11-2 with TRBJ2-3; D call uncertain. The germline V gene has CDR1 SGHAT and CDR2 FQNNGV. Trimming removed 0 bases at V and 2 bases at J, with 9 bases between. The CDR3 runs to 15 residues. The DNA of the CDR3 is TGTGCCAGCAGCTTAGATGCCGGGTCCACAGATACGCAGTATTTT. It is translated as CASSLDAGSTDTQYF.

V is TRBV28 and J is TRBJ2-7; 8 nucleotides line up with TRBD1. The J segment lost 1 base and the V segment lost 8 bases, leaving 13 bases of the junction unmatched. The germline V gene has CDR1 MDHEN and CDR2 SYDVKM. The CDR3 runs 16 residues. DNA for the CDR3: TGTGCCAGCGCACCAGGGGGCACGGGACCTTCCTACGAGCAGTACTTC. The encoded protein is CASAPGGTGPSYEQYF.

The chain couples TRBV6-1 to TRBJ1-3, with D perhaps matching TRBD1 (5 bases). The CDR3 length is 17 residues. With 0 bases removed from V and 2 bases from J, the gap between germline ends came to 14 bases. CDR1 and CDR2 from the germline V gene are MNHNS and SASEGT. Here the CDR3 DNA reads TGTGCCAGCAGTGAAGCCGAAGCGCGGGGCGCTGGAAACACCATATATTTT. This encodes CASSEAEARGAGNTIYF.

The chain links TRBV2 to TRBJ2-7; D is ambiguous. There are 11 residues in the CDR3. Germline V gene lookup returns CDR1 SNHLY and CDR2 FYNNEI. Between the trimmed V and J ends, which lost 2 bases and 6 bases, there was a span of 5 bases. The CDR3 DNA reads as TGTGCCAGCAGTGAATATGGCGAGCAGTACTTC. It translates to CASSEYGEQYF.

The gene calls are TRBV27 and TRBJ2-1; 7 nucleotides agree with TRBD2. The CDR3 length is 15 residues. Trimming cost V 5 bases and J 4 bases; bases outside gene matches: 8. Germline CDR1 and CDR2: MNHEY and SMNVEV (reference sequence). CDR3 residues: CASSTIPAGYNEQFF. DNA for the CDR3: TGTGCCAGCAGTACGATTCCAGCGGGATACAATGAGCAGTTCTTC.

The J gene is TRBJ2-3, the V gene TRBV25-1; D remains ambiguous. This CDR3 is built from 15 residues. Germline lookup yields CDR1 MGHDK and CDR2 SYGVNS. V was clipped by 2 bases and J by 1 base, with 10 bases between them. In DNA form, the CDR3 reads TGTGCCAGCAGTGAACATCACCAGCGCACAGATACGCAGTATTTT. Protein: CASSEHHQRTDTQYF.

In its sample, this clone was seen once. The gene calls are TRBV9 and TRBJ2-4; 10 bases map to TRBD2. CDR1 SGDLS and CDR2 YYNGEE come from the germline V gene. The CDR3 is 11 amino acids. CDR3 nucleotides: TGTGGGCGACTAGCGGGTAACATTCAGTACTTC. Its translation: CGRLAGNIQYF.

A few counts support this clone. This chain uses TRBV6-5 with TRBJ1-1, with a weak D call TRBD1 (5 bases). The CDR3 contains 14 residues. CDR1 MNHEY and CDR2 SVGAGI come from the germline V gene. Trimming removed 2 bases at V and 5 bases at J, with 12 bases between. Here the CDR3 DNA reads TGTGCCAGCAGTTACCTCCGGGGGGTAACTGAAGCTTTCTTT. As protein: CASSYLRGVTEAFF.

The chain employs TRBV6-1 and TRBJ1-5; 7 bases map to TRBD1. This CDR3 spans 16 amino acids. J lost 5 bases, V lost 4 bases, and 11 bases had no gene match. The germline V gene has CDR1 MNHNS and CDR2 SASEGT. The CDR3 is CASSASGGRGYQPQHF. Written as DNA, the CDR3 is TGTGCCAGCAGTGCCTCGGGGGGCAGGGGGTATCAGCCCCAGCATTTT.

This chain links TRBV2 with TRBJ2-7; TRBD2 aligns across 15 bases. This CDR3 is built from 16 residues. The V and J ends lost 6 bases and 0 bases, in that order; junction bases with no gene match: 3. CDR1 and CDR2 (germline): SNHLY, FYNNEI. The CDR3 coding sequence is TGTGCCAGCAGCTCGGGACTAGCGGGAGGCTCCTACGAGCAGTACTTC. It translates to CASSSGLAGGSYEQYF.

The chain recombines TRBV15 with TRBJ2-6, with D hard to call. Between the trimmed V and J ends, which lost 0 bases and 0 bases, there was a span of 6 bases. Germline V lookup: CDR1 LNHNV, CDR2 YYDKDF (reference sequence). This CDR3 has 16 amino acids. The CDR3 reads CATSRDQASGANVLTF. The DNA of the CDR3 is TGTGCCACCAGCAGAGATCAAGCCTCTGGGGCCAACGTCCTGACTTTC.

Worth noting for this clone: The same CDR3 also results from other DNA sequences found in this sample. The rearrangement joins TRBV18 to TRBJ2-7, with D tentatively TRBD1 (6 bases). V lost 4 bases and J lost 2, with 12 bases in between. The CDR3 is 14 amino acids. Germline V gives CDR1 KGHSH, CDR2 LQKENI. CDR3 DNA: TGTGCCAGCTCACTTAGTACAGGGACCTACGAGCAGTACTTC. Translation: CASSLSTGTYEQYF.

This clone was observed a handful of times. The rearrangement uses TRBV30 and TRBJ1-5; TRBD1 matches 8 bases. Per germline, CDR1 GTSNPN and CDR2 SVGIG (reference sequence). CDR3 length: 15 amino acids. J gave up 6 bases and V 2 bases, and 9 bases lay outside the gene matches. CDR3 in amino acids: CAWSQPGQVGQPQHF. The CDR3 nucleotides are TGTGCCTGGAGTCAACCGGGACAGGTTGGTCAGCCCCAGCATTTT.

On this clone: Its ends do not fully match the called genes, so a read error is possible. This chain joins TRBV11-2 and TRBJ2-7; TRBD2 matches 9 bases. This CDR3 spans 11 amino acids. CDR1 SGHAT and CDR2 FQNNGV come from the germline V gene. The CDR3 DNA follows: TGTGCCAGCAGCGCTAGCGGGACCCCCCACTTC. Translated, it gives CASSASGTPHF.

The chain links TRBV7-9 to TRBJ2-2; weak D call: TRBD2 (5 bases). V lost 5 bases and J 2 bases, leaving 12 bases between the germline ends. Germline CDR1 reads SEHNR; CDR2 reads FQNEAQ (reference sequence). The CDR3 loop spans 15 amino acids. CDR3: CASSPRGGNTGELFF. The CDR3 coding sequence is TGTGCCAGCAGCCCAAGAGGAGGTAACACCGGGGAGCTGTTTTTT.